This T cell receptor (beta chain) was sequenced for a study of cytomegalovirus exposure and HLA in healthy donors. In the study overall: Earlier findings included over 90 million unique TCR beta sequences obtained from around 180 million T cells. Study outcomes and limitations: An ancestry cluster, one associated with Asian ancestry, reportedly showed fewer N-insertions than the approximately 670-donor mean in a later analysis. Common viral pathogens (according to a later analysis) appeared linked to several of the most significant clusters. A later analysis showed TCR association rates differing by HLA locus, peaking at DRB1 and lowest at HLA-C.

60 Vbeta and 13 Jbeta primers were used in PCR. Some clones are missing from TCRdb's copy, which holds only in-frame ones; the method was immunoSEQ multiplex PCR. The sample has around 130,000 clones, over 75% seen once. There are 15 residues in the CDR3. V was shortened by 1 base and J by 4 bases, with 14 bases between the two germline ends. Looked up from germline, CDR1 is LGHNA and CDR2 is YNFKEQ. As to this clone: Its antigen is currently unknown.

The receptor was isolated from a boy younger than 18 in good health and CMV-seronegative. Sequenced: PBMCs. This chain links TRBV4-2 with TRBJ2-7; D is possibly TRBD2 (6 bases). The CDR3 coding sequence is TGTGCCAGCAGCCAAGCAGCCGGGGGAAGGTACGAGCAGTACTTC. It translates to CASSQAAGGRYEQYF.